The 28 T cell receptor beta chains given below trace back to one sample, sequenced in a study of T cells in Graves' hyperthyroidism and ophthalmopathy. The source material, RNA transcripts, was used to amplify TCR beta CDR3 regions. The TCR CDR3 was amplified in a first-round RT-PCR using the HTBI primer set. MiXCR was run by TCRdb on the multiplex PCR reads, yielding one entry per CDR3 protein. The sample includes some 700,000 distinct CDR3 sequences, about 18% of them seen just once. The sequencing sample was made of blood. The receptor set was obtained from a man between 45 and 60 years old with Graves' hyperthyroidism.

J is TRBJ2-7 and V is TRBV12-3 or TRBV12-4; D gene uncertain. This CDR3 contains 12 residues. With 3 bases removed from V and 7 bases from J, the gap between germline ends came to 10 bases. The CDR3 sequence is CASSLPAYEQYF. CDR3 nucleotide sequence: TGTGCCAGCAGTTTGCCAGCGTATGAGCAGTACTTC.

This clonotype was detected only a few times. The chain carries TRBV6-5 and TRBJ1-1, with a tentative D call TRBD1 (5 bases). Germline assignment: CDR1 MNHEY and CDR2 SVGAGI. The CDR3 runs 13 residues. V was clipped by 2 bases and J by 5 bases, with 9 bases between them. The CDR3 reads CASSYIGATEAFF. CDR3 nucleotide sequence: TGTGCCAGCAGTTACATCGGGGCTACTGAAGCTTTCTTT.

This clonotype has more than one count but fewer than ten. V and J are TRBV19 and TRBJ2-2, with D perhaps matching TRBD2 (5 bases). V gave up 5 bases and J gave up 1 base, with 14 bases separating them. The CDR3 totals 16 residues. Germline CDR1 and CDR2: LNHDA and SQIVND (reference sequence). The CDR3 loop is CASSVGVGRNTGELFF. DNA of the CDR3: TGTGCCAGTAGTGTCGGCGTGGGGAGGAACACCGGGGAGCTGTTTTTT.

In its sample, this clonotype was seen a few times. V usage is TRBV5-1 and J usage is TRBJ2-3, with 9 bases aligning to TRBD1. V lost 3 bases to trimming and J lost 2 bases; unmatched junction nucleotides: 7. The CDR3 is 16 residues long. From germline, CDR1 is SGHRS and CDR2 YFSETQ. CDR3 in amino acids: CASSSGQGGFTDTQYF. The CDR3 coding sequence is TGCGCCAGCAGCTCGGGACAGGGCGGTTTCACAGATACGCAGTATTTT. Supplemented by reference TRBV5-1 and TRBJ2-3, the full variable domain reads KAGVTQTPRYLIKTRGQQVTLSCSPISGHRSVSWYQQTPGQGLQFLFEYFSETQRNKGNFPGRFSGRQFSNSRSEMNVSTLELGDSALYLCASSSGQGGFTDTQYFGPGTRLTVL.

A remark on this clonotype: Just one base apart from a much larger clone, this may be a read error. This chain uses TRBV27 with TRBJ2-1; D gene uncertain. CDR1 and CDR2 from the germline V gene are MNHEY and SMNVEV (reference sequence). This CDR3 region has 13 residues. The CDR3 is CASSFYGYNEQLF. CDR3 in DNA: TGTGCCAGCAGTTTCTACGGCTACAATGAGCAGCTCTTC.

The CDR3 DNA sequence: TGTGCCAGCGGAATACGGGACAAGCTAGCCAAAAACATTCAGTACTTC. Encoded protein: CASGIRDKLAKNIQYF. V is TRBV3-1 and J is TRBJ2-4; TRBD1 is a possible D gene (6 bases). Germline V gene sequence: CDR1 LGHDT, CDR2 YNNKEL (reference sequence). Trimming stripped 8 bases from V and 0 bases from J, with 17 bases between. The CDR3 extends over 16 amino acids.

This clonotype occurred a few times. The genes are TRBV5-1 and TRBJ2-5, with a weak D call TRBD2 (6 bases). From germline, CDR1 is SGHRS and CDR2 YFSETQ. V was pared by 0 bases and J by 3 bases, with 15 bases between. The CDR3 loop spans 16 amino acids. In nucleotides, the CDR3 is TGCGCCAGCAGCTTGGGCCCGGGACTCCCCGAAGAGACCCAGTACTTC. This codes for CASSLGPGLPEETQYF.

This clonotype was counted a few times. The CDR3 sequence is CSVEQIMTGRSTYEQYF. The CDR3 DNA is TGCAGCGTTGAACAGATAATGACAGGGCGCTCGACCTACGAGCAGTACTTC. This chain joins TRBV29-1 and TRBJ2-7; 7 nucleotides line up with TRBD1. Germline values: CDR1 SQVTM, CDR2 ANQGSEA. Trimming at V came to 2 bases and at J to 2 bases, leaving 15 bases not matched to a gene. This CDR3 has 17 amino acids.

This clonotype was counted many times. The chain couples TRBV3-1 to TRBJ2-7; D gene unclear. Germline CDR1 reads LGHDT; CDR2 reads YNNKEL (reference sequence). The CDR3 has 15 amino acids. Trimming took 4 bases from V and 6 from J, leaving 19 bases between them. The CDR3 region has the DNA TGTGCCAGCAGCCGAACGTCGGTAGCTCCCTCCGAGCAGTACTTC. It encodes CASSRTSVAPSEQYF.

The chain carries TRBV5-1 and TRBJ2-1; no clear D gene. The germline V and J ends were trimmed by 6 bases and 8 bases, with 21 bases remaining between them. This CDR3 is 15 amino acids long. Per the germline V gene, CDR1 is SGHRS and CDR2 is YFSETQ. The CDR3 DNA follows: TGCGCCAGCACCACCGGCATTCTACGACACGATGAGCAGTTCTTC. Its translation is CASTTGILRHDEQFF.

This chain joins TRBV3-1 and TRBJ2-2; 12 positions match TRBD2. The CDR3 totals 18 residues. V shed 0 bases and J 7 bases; nucleotides not matched to a gene: 9. From germline, CDR1 is LGHDT and CDR2 YNNKEL (reference sequence). This CDR3 reads CASSQEYLAGGHYGELFF. CDR3 bases: TGTGCCAGCAGCCAAGAATACCTAGCGGGAGGGCATTACGGGGAGCTGTTTTTT.

The rearrangement links TRBV20-1 to TRBJ2-5, with D perhaps matching TRBD1 or TRBD2 (5 bases each). With the DNA end fitting TRBJ2-1 better, the J assignment may be wrong. Germline CDR1 reads DFQATT; CDR2 reads SNEGSKA (reference sequence). The CDR3 is 12 residues long. This CDR3 reads CSARDQGETQFF. The CDR3 nucleotides are TGCAGTGCCAGGGACCAAGGGGAGACCCAGTTCTTC.

This clonotype was seen many times. The chain recombines TRBV20-1 with TRBJ1-2, with TRBD1 identical over 8 bases. Per the germline V gene, CDR1 is DFQATT and CDR2 is SNEGSKA (reference sequence). The junction had 5 bases not matched to a gene; V was cut back by 4 bases and J by 4 bases. This CDR3 spans 13 amino acids. CDR3 loop: CSATTGEAYGYTF. CDR3 sequence (DNA): TGCAGTGCTACGACAGGGGAGGCCTATGGCTACACCTTC.

This clonotype was seen ten or more times. The chain joins TRBV28 to TRBJ1-5; D unresolved. This CDR3 contains 13 residues. V was shortened by 6 bases and J by 4 bases, with 10 bases between the two germline ends. Germline loops: CDR1 MDHEN, CDR2 SYDVKM. The CDR3 DNA follows: TGTGCCAGCAGCCCCCGGGCGAATCAGCCCCAGCATTTT. It translates to CASSPRANQPQHF.

This clonotype occurred many times. The CDR3 sequence: CAWSVRSNQPQHF. Written as DNA, the CDR3 is TGTGCCTGGAGTGTACGGTCCAATCAGCCCCAGCATTTT. The genes are TRBV30 and TRBJ1-5; D is undetermined. Trimming took off 0 bases at V and 3 bases at J, with 6 bases between the two ends. Germline V CDR1 and CDR2: GTSNPN, SVGIG (reference sequence). This CDR3 has 13 amino acids.

This clonotype has ten or more counts. The rearrangement links TRBV6-2 or TRBV6-3 to TRBJ2-7, with TRBD1 matching over 7 bases. This CDR3 is built from 13 residues. Germline V gives CDR1 MNHEY, CDR2 SVGEGT. J lost 2 bases, V lost 6 bases, and 4 bases had no gene match. In DNA, the CDR3 is TGTGCCAGCAGGACAGGGAAAACCTACGAGCAGTACTTC. Translating it yields CASRTGKTYEQYF.

This clonotype was detected ten times or more. V usage is TRBV18 and J usage is TRBJ2-3; 8 positions agree with TRBD2. Germline loops: CDR1 KGHSH, CDR2 LQKENI. The V and J ends lost 0 bases and 1 base, in that order; junction bases with no gene match: 3. The CDR3 spans 16 residues. The CDR3 DNA sequence: TGTGCCAGCTCACCACCCAGCGGGAGTGGCACAGATACGCAGTATTTT. Translated, it gives CASSPPSGSGTDTQYF.

This clonotype has at least ten counts. This sequence joins TRBV27 and TRBJ2-7; no clear D. Germline CDR1 and CDR2: MNHEY and SMNVEV (reference sequence). This CDR3 region has 14 residues. The V end was cut by 3 bases, the J end by 1 base, with 10 bases between. For the CDR3, the DNA is TGTGCCAGCAGTTTTGGCCGTCGGTCCTACGAGCAGTACTTC. Protein product: CASSFGRRSYEQYF.

This clonotype was picked up many times. The rearrangement links TRBV12-3 or TRBV12-4 to TRBJ1-2; no reliable D call. The V gene lost 2 bases and the J gene lost 9 bases, with 7 bases spanning the gap. This CDR3 spans 11 amino acids. This CDR3 is CASSLRGSYTF. CDR3 sequence (DNA): TGTGCCAGCAGTTTAAGAGGGAGCTACACCTTC.

On this clonotype: A read error is possible here, since a much larger clone lies one base away. This sequence joins TRBV5-1 and TRBJ2-7; 15 positions match TRBD2. CDR1 is SGHRS, CDR2 YFSETQ, per germline. With V trimmed by 4 bases and J by 8 bases, 4 bases remained unmatched. This CDR3 comprises 14 residues. Written as DNA, the CDR3 is TGCGCCAGCAGCCCGGGGACTAGCGGGAGGAAGCAGTACTTC. Its translation is CASSPGTSGRKQYF.

This clonotype was picked up a small number of times. The rearrangement uses TRBV5-1 and TRBJ2-7; 9 bases fit TRBD2. The junction had 4 bases not matched to a gene; V was cut back by 0 bases and J by 3 bases. The CDR3 length is 15 residues. Germline lookup yields CDR1 SGHRS and CDR2 YFSETQ. CDR3: CASSLASSGDYEQYF. The CDR3, as DNA: TGCGCCAGCAGCTTGGCGTCTAGCGGGGACTACGAGCAGTACTTC. The full variable domain, its missing parts supplied by reference TRBV5-1 and TRBJ2-7, is KAGVTQTPRYLIKTRGQQVTLSCSPISGHRSVSWYQQTPGQGLQFLFEYFSETQRNKGNFPGRFSGRQFSNSRSEMNVSTLELGDSALYLCASSLASSGDYEQYFGPGTRLTVT.

The table lists this clonotype with many counts. The chain joins TRBV20-1 to TRBJ2-7; the match to TRBD2 covers 8 bases. The CDR3 extends over 16 amino acids. V gave up 0 bases and J gave up 5 bases; unmatched junction bases: 12. Germline CDR1 reads DFQATT; CDR2 reads SNEGSKA (reference sequence). CDR3 sequence reads: CSARDPKAGELHEQYF. CDR3 DNA: TGCAGTGCTAGAGATCCGAAAGCGGGAGAACTCCACGAGCAGTACTTC.

At least ten counts were recorded for this clonotype. This chain links TRBV9 with TRBJ1-4; D unresolved. V was trimmed by 0 bases and J by 8 bases, leaving 14 bases between them. Germline CDR1 reads SGDLS; CDR2 reads YYNGEE. CDR3 length equals 15 residues. CDR3 residues: CASSVEDGRGEKLFF. The CDR3, as DNA: TGTGCCAGCAGCGTAGAAGACGGTCGAGGGGAAAAACTGTTTTTT. Looking up the rest from reference TRBV9 and TRBJ1-4 gives the full variable domain: DSGVTQTPKHLITATGQRVTLRCSPRSGDLSVYWYQQSLDQGLQFLIQYYNGEERAKGNILERFSAQQFPDLHSELNLSSLELGDSALYFCASSVEDGRGEKLFFGSGTQLSVL.

The V and J genes are TRBV10-1 and TRBJ1-6, with unresolved D. The germline gives CDR1 WNHNN, CDR2 SYGVQD (reference sequence). The CDR3 extends over 13 amino acids. Trimming removed 7 bases at V and 7 bases at J, with 11 bases between. The CDR3 loop reads CASKSNGNSPLHF. DNA of the CDR3: TGCGCCAGCAAAAGTAACGGAAATTCACCCCTCCACTTT.

The rearrangement links TRBV7-2 to TRBJ2-3, with a weak D call TRBD2 (7 bases). Germline-derived CDR1 and CDR2 are SGHTA and FQGNSA. The CDR3 is 17 residues long. The V end lost 2 bases, the J end lost 2 bases, and 17 bases lay between the germline ends. The CDR3 loop reads CASSLWRRGGHTDTQYF. For the CDR3, the DNA is TGTGCCAGCAGCTTATGGCGGAGGGGGGGGCACACAGATACGCAGTATTTT.

Comment on this clonotype: A read error may produce the germline difference seen at one junction end. The chain uses TRBV5-5 and TRBJ1-1; weak D call: TRBD1 (5 bases). The CDR3 extends over 14 amino acids. CDR1 is SGHKS, CDR2 YYEKEE, per germline (reference sequence). As DNA, the CDR3 is TGTGCCAGCACGGGACTCCAGTCGAACAGTGAAGCTTTCTTT. This sequence encodes CASTGLQSNSEAFF.

This clonotype was picked up many times. V gene TRBV7-2 combines with J gene TRBJ1-6, with D unresolved. The V gene lost 1 base and the J gene lost 10 bases, with 14 bases spanning the gap. Germline CDR1 is SGHTA and CDR2 is FQGNSA. This CDR3 region has 15 residues. This CDR3 is CASSLVDRGRSPLHF. The DNA of the CDR3 is TGTGCCAGCAGCTTAGTGGACCGCGGCCGGTCACCCCTCCACTTT.

J is TRBJ2-1 and V is TRBV15; 8 nucleotides match TRBD2. V trimming: 1 base; J trimming: 4 bases; junction bases outside the gene matches: 6. The CDR3 is 16 amino acids. Germline V lookup: CDR1 LNHNV, CDR2 YYDKDF (reference sequence). The CDR3, as DNA: TGTGCCACCAGCAGAGGACTAGCGAGGAGGTACAATGAGCAGTTCTTC. It yields the protein CATSRGLARRYNEQFF.